What follows describes a single T cell receptor beta chain. The antigen is unknown. The CDR3 does not end in the conserved phenylalanine or tryptophan, so this is likely a read error. Semi-nested PCR with Nested Universal Primer A followed constant-region reverse priming of full-length variable regions. TCRdb itself ran the 5' RACE reads through MiXCR, one entry per CDR3 protein. The top ten clones hold 2% to 2.5% of a sample with approximately 50,000 distinct CDR3 sequences, approximately 26% of them seen once. Study observations and caveats: Tumor Tregs overlapped most with tumor, then blood, naive CD4+ cells.

Treg sorting used a CD4+CD25+CD127-/low gate. V was clipped by 5 bases and J by 7 bases; unmatched bases: 4. CDR1 is SNHLY, CDR2 FYNNEI, per germline. The CDR3 totals 14 residues. The source of this sequence is a female donor with breast cancer. This chain connects TRBV2 to TRBJ2-2, with TRBD1 identical over 10 bases. Source material: tumor-infiltrating Tregs sorted from the breast tumor. The CDR3 sequence is CASSLGQGYGELFL. The CDR3 DNA reads TGTGCCAGCAGTTTGGGACAGGGGTACGGGGAGCTGTTTTTG.